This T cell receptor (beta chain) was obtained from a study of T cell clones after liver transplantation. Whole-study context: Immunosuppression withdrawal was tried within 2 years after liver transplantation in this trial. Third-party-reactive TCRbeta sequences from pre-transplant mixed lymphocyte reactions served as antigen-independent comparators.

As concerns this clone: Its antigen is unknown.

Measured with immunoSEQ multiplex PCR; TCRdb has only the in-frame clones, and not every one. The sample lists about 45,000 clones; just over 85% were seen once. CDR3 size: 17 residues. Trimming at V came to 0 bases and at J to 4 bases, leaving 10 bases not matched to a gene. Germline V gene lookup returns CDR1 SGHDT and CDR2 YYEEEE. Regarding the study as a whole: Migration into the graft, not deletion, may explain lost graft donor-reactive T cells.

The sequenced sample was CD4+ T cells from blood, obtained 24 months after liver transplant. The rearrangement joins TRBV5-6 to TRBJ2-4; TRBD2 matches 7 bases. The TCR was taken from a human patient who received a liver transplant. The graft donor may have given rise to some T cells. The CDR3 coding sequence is TGTGCCAGCAGCTTGGGGGAGCCTAGCGGTTCAAAAAACATTCAGTACTTC. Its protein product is CASSLGEPSGSKNIQYF.